Sequencing of this T cell receptor beta chain was carried out in a study of OX40 agonist ivuxolimab in advanced cancers. Regarding the research as a whole: Ivuxolimab, which targeted the costimulatory receptor OX40 (CD134), was an agonistic, fully human IgG2 monoclonal antibody. The monotherapy dose-escalation portion (N of about 52 patients) of the phase I ivuxolimab trial is reported in the paper. Patients were allowed to have had prior anti-PD-1, anti-PD-L1 or anti-CTLA-4 therapy, and 40% of the dose-escalation patients had previously received checkpoint inhibitors. Partial responses occurred in three dose-escalation patients: two with cutaneous melanoma and one with hepatocellular carcinoma. In the dose-escalation cohort, more than 80% of patients were male, and the mean age was roughly 56 years with a range of roughly 20 to 85. Of the roughly 52 dose-escalation patients, hepatocellular carcinoma was present in roughly 19, melanoma in approximately 15, renal cell carcinoma in 9 and head and neck cancer in 9. Intravenous ivuxolimab was administered to patients every 2 weeks at six dose levels: 0.01, 0.1, 0.3, 1.5, 3 and 10 mg/kg. The point of sequencing TCRbeta in the periphery was to test whether ivuxolimab changed TCR sequence diversity and drove clonal T-cell expansion. Paper-wide results and their limitations: In the 0.1-3.0 mg/kg groups, partial responders had among the lowest normalized peripheral clonal expansion, particularly in CD8+ T cells. Low levels of normalized T-cell clonal expansion were also seen in some patients who did not respond. Which antigens the clonally expanded peripheral T cells were specific for was not determined. After ivuxolimab, expanded clones were on average more numerous among CD8+ T cells than among CD4+ T cells. At doses of 0.1 to 3.0 mg/kg, clonal expansion of both CD4+ and CD8+ T cells in blood was seen between baseline and week 6.

The trial excluded patients who had a history of autoimmune disease or were on systemic immunosuppression. Peripheral blood for TCR sequencing was collected from all dose cohorts at baseline, on cycle 4 day 1, and on cycle 7 day 1. Samples came from an open-label, multicenter, first-in-human phase I dose-escalation trial of ivuxolimab. Adults with locally advanced or metastatic head and neck squamous cell, hepatocellular, melanoma or renal cell carcinoma were enrolled in the trial. Before TCR sequencing, CD4+ T cells and CD8+ T cells were sorted from peripheral blood as separate populations. For this clone: This clone's antigen is unknown. It has no much larger one-base neighbor in the sample; base qualities were not kept.

The CDR1 and CDR2 encoded by the germline V gene are SGHTA and FQGTGA. Measured from the cysteine to the phenylalanine, the CDR3 is 15 residues long. Only the CDR3 DNA stays, 45 bases, in frame from base 1. From V the trimming removes 5 bases and from J it removes 3 bases, while the gene matches leave 8 bases of the junction unaccounted for. Genomic DNA was isolated from the sorted cells so that the TCRbeta CDR3 region could be sequenced. The immunoSEQ Assay was used to sequence the TCRbeta CDR3 regions. TCRdb stores this immuneACCESS table with in-frame sequences only. Part of the clones is absent; in the studies checked, under half of the shortfall reflects unresolved V genes, and no reason is known for the rest. The sample yields approximately 70,000 clones; 80% to 90% were counted once. Clones ranked in the top ten supply around 0.92% of the sample.

The V and J segments used are TRBV7-3 and TRBJ1-2, and 8 junction bases match TRBD1. The specimen comprised CD4+ or CD8+ T cells sorted from blood, sampled in a trial of the OX40 agonist ivuxolimab. The source is an adult with an advanced solid tumor such as melanoma, head and neck, liver or kidney cancer. The CDR3 corresponds to CASSAQGAQDYGYTF. The DNA reads TGTGCCAGCAGCGCCCAGGGGGCGCAGGACTATGGCTACACCTTC.